This T cell receptor beta chain was identified during a study of T cells in Graves' hyperthyroidism and ophthalmopathy. Amplified TCR beta CDR3 regions came from RNA transcripts. First-round RT-PCR targeting the TCR CDR3 was performed with the HTBI primer set. TCRdb re-called the multiplex PCR reads through MiXCR, storing one row per CDR3 protein. The data show some 420,000 distinct CDR3 sequences, roughly 13% seen once. This clonotype was seen more than once but under ten times. The CDR3 sequence is 15 residues long. Trimming removed 3 bases from V and 0 bases from J, with 9 bases in between. This clonotype was obtained from a young woman with Graves' hyperthyroidism. This chain joins TRBV12-3 or TRBV12-4 and TRBJ2-1, with no clear D. The specimen sequenced was blood. The CDR3 reads CASSFQLGSYNEQFF. Here the CDR3 DNA reads TGTGCCAGCAGTTTTCAGTTGGGCTCCTACAATGAGCAGTTCTTC.